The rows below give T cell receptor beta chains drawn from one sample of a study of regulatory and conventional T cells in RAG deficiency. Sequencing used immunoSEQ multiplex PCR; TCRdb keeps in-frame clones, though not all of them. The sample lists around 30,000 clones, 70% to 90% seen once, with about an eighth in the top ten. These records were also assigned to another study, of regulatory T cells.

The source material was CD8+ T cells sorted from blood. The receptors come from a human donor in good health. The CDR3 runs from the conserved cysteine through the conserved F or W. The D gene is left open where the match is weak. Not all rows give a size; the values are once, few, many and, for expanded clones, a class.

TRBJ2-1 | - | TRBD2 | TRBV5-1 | CASSLDVTSGNEQFF | TGCGCCAGCAGCTTGGATGTGACTAGCGGCAATGAGCAGTTCTTC
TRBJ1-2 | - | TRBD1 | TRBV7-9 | CASSGQGSSYGYTF | TGTGCCAGCAGCGGACAGGGGTCGAGCTATGGCTACACCTTC
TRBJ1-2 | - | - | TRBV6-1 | CASSGSTGYGYTF | TGTGCCAGCAGTGGAAGTACAGGGTACGGCTACACCTTC
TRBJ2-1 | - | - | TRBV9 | CASSAVGRSSYNEQFF | TGTGCCAGCAGCGCCGTCGGCAGGAGCTCCTACAATGAGCAGTTCTTC
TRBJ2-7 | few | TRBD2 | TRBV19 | CASRLAGSSYEQYF | TGTGCCAGTAGACTAGCGGGCAGCTCCTACGAGCAGTACTTC
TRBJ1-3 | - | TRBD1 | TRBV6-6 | CASSPGGQLSGNTIYF | TGTGCCAGCAGTCCAGGGGGCCAGCTCTCTGGAAACACCATATATTTT
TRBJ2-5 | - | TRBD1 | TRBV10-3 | CAISESRSGGAKTQYF | TGTGCCATCAGTGAGTCGAGGTCAGGGGGCGCGAAGACCCAGTACTTC
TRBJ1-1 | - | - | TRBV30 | CAWRAQAEAFF | TGTGCCTGGAGGGCCCAAGCTGAAGCTTTCTTT
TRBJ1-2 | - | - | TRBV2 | CASSEADGYTF | TGTGCCAGCAGTGAGGCTGATGGCTACACCTTC
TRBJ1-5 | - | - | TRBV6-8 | CASTPTETKNQPQHF | TGTGCCAGCACCCCGACAGAGACTAAGAATCAGCCCCAGCATTTT